The clone carrying this TCR beta chain was detected ten times or more. This sample was included in a study of T cells of healthy individuals. Per the germline V gene, CDR1 is KGHDR and CDR2 is SFDVKD. J gave up 8 bases and V 3 bases, and 8 bases lay outside the gene matches. The CDR3 is 14 amino acids. MiXCR, applied by TCRdb to the 5' RACE reads, yields one record per CDR3 protein. Here the sample spans about 60,000 distinct CDR3 sequences, about a sixth being singletons. This TCR was recovered from a human donor in good health. The chain carries TRBV24-1 and TRBJ1-2; 7 bases fit TRBD1. CDR3 amino acids: CATSDTNRGGGYTF. CDR3 bases: TGTGCCACCAGTGATACCAACAGGGGAGGCGGCTACACCTTC.